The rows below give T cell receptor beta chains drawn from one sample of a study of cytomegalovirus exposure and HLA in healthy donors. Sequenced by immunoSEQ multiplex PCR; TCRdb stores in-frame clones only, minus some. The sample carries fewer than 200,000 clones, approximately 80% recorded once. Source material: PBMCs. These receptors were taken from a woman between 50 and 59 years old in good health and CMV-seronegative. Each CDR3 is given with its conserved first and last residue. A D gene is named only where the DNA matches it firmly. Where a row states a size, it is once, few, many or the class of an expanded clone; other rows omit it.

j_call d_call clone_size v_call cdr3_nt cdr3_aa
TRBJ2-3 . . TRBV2 TGTGCCAGCAGTGAAGACGCGCTAACTGTTTTT CASSEDALTVF
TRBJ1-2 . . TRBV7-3 TGTGCCAGCAGCTTAACCTATCATGGCTACACCTTC CASSLTYHGYTF
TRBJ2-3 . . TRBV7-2 TGTGCCAGCAGCTTACTTCTAGATACGCAGTATTTT CASSLLLDTQYF
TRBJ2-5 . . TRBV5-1 TGCGCCAGCAGCTTGGCCGCAGGGGAAAGTGAGACCCAGTACTTC CASSLAAGESETQYF
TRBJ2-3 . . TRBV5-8 TGTGCCAGTAACCAGGGGTTCGGAAGCACAGATACGCAGTATTTT CASNQGFGSTDTQYF
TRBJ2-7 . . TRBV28 TGTGCCAGCAGCTCCCGTTACGAGCAGTACTTC CASSSRYEQYF
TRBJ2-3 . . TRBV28 TGTGCCACCATCCCTTCGCGGGGTACCGGGACAGATACGCAGTATTTT CATIPSRGTGTDTQYF
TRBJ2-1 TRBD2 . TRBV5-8 TGTGCCAGCAGCCGGGGGGGCCTCTCCTACAATGAGCAGTTCTTC CASSRGGLSYNEQFF
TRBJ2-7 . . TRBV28 TGTGCCAGCAGTTTTGGGGGGTCCTACGAGCAGTACTTC CASSFGGSYEQYF
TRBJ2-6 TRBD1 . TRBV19 TGTGCCACCAGGGACAGGCTTGGGGCCAACGTCCTGACTTTC CATRDRLGANVLTF
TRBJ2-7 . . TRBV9 TGTGCCAGCAGCGTAGAGGATCTAGCCTACGAGCAGTACTTC CASSVEDLAYEQYF
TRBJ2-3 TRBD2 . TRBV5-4 TGTGCCAGCAGCTTGGAACCGATAGCGGGGCCCACAGATACGCAGTATTTT CASSLEPIAGPTDTQYF
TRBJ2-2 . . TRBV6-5 TGTGCCAGCAGCCAGGGCACCGGGGAGCTGTTTTTT CASSQGTGELFF
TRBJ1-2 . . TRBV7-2 TGTGCCAGCAGATCGGGTTTCAAGGGGGGCTACACCTTC CASRSGFKGGYTF
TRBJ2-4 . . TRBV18 TGTGCCAGCTCACCCCCAGGGGGGGCCAAAAACATTCAGTACTTC CASSPPGGAKNIQYF
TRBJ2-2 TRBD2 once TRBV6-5 TGTGCCAGCAGTGGACTAGCCGGGGAGCTGTTTTTT CASSGLAGELFF
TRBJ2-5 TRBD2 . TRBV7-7 TGTGCCAGCAGCTCCATAGCGGGAGGTAGCGAGACCCAGTACTTC CASSSIAGGSETQYF
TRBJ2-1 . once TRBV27 TGTGCCAGCAGTTTCTCTAGTGACAGCCTCAGGACCAATGAGCAGTTCTTC CASSFSSDSLRTNEQFF